A single sample is the source of the 21 T cell receptor beta chains below, sequenced in a study of blood T cells in healthy people across ages. A J-beta primer mix and a sample-barcoded 5' primer were used in a second PCR of about 7 to 12 cycles. TCRdb reanalysed the 5' RACE reads using MiXCR and keeps one entry per CDR3 protein. The repertoire holds about 580,000 distinct CDR3 sequences, with around 48% as singletons. The sample comprised blood. The source is a man of 80 years or more in good health.

This clonotype was seen a handful of times. The chain carries TRBV7-2 and TRBJ2-3; perhaps TRBD2 as D (6 bases). The CDR3 consists of 17 residues. Germline V lookup: CDR1 SGHTA, CDR2 FQGNSA. The V end lost 5 bases, the J end lost 4 bases, and 22 bases lay between the germline ends. This CDR3 reads CASSPAPARSGSDTQYF. CDR3 DNA: TGTGCCAGCAGCCCCGCCCCCGCACGGAGCGGGTCAGATACGCAGTATTTT.

V and J are TRBV12-3 or TRBV12-4 and TRBJ2-5; 10 nucleotides align to TRBD1. This CDR3 is 13 amino acids long. Trimming cost V 5 bases and J 3 bases; bases outside gene matches: 0. CDR3 residues: CASSGTGEETQYF. The CDR3, as DNA: TGTGCCAGCAGTGGGACAGGGGAAGAGACCCAGTACTTC.

The V gene is TRBV20-1, the J gene TRBJ2-7; 11 bases agree with TRBD2. The germline V gene encodes CDR1 DFQATT and CDR2 SNEGSKA (reference sequence). The length of the CDR3 is 14 residues. After removal of 5 bases from V and 5 bases from J, the junction contained 8 bases not matched to a gene. The CDR3 sequence: CSAPTSGSINEQYF. In DNA form, the CDR3 reads TGCAGTGCTCCAACTAGCGGGAGTATCAACGAGCAGTACTTC.

In its sample, this clonotype was seen a few times. The chain is built from TRBV7-2 and TRBJ1-4; maybe TRBD1 (5 bases). The V end lost 3 bases, the J end lost 0 bases, and 11 bases lay between the germline ends. The germline V gene has CDR1 SGHTA and CDR2 FQGNSA. The CDR3 length is 16 residues. The CDR3 region is CASSFPLGATNEKLFF. The CDR3 bases are TGTGCCAGCAGCTTCCCTCTGGGGGCAACTAATGAAAAACTGTTTTTT.

The CDR3 DNA reads as TGTGCCAGCAGCGTGGGACGCCAGCGCCTCTCCTACAATGAGCAGTTCTTC. This gives the protein CASSVGRQRLSYNEQFF. The V call is TRBV9, the J call TRBJ2-1, with D perhaps matching TRBD1 or TRBD2 (5 bases each). The germline V and J ends were trimmed by 2 bases and 0 bases, with 15 bases remaining between them. This CDR3 is 17 amino acids long. Germline loops: CDR1 SGDLS, CDR2 YYNGEE.

The CDR3, as DNA: TGTGCCAGCAGCTTAGCGTCTAGCGCCCACTACGAGCAGTACTTC. This sequence encodes CASSLASSAHYEQYF. The rearrangement joins TRBV7-2 to TRBJ2-7, with TRBD2 as a possible D gene (6 bases). The CDR3 is 15 residues long. Germline values: CDR1 SGHTA, CDR2 FQGNSA. V lost 0 bases to trimming and J lost 3 bases, with 12 bases between them.

This clonotype was detected a few times. The chain uses TRBV29-1 and TRBJ1-2, with D unclear. Trimming removed 6 bases at V and 4 bases at J, with 15 bases between. Germline-derived CDR1 and CDR2 are SQVTM and ANQGSEA. The CDR3 is made up of 13 amino acids. As DNA, the CDR3 is TGCAGCGTGGCTGTCGGGGATGGCTATGGCTACACCTTC. This codes for CSVAVGDGYGYTF.

The rearrangement joins TRBV12-3 or TRBV12-4 to TRBJ2-1, with TRBD2 identical over 7 bases. With 2 bases clipped from V and 13 bases from J, the junction kept 14 bases outside the gene matches. The CDR3 runs 15 residues. In DNA form, the CDR3 reads TGTGCCAGCAGTTTATATTCCAGCGGGATGGAGACCCAGTTCTTC. It is translated as CASSLYSSGMETQFF.

This clonotype was counted a few times. The genes are TRBV5-1 and TRBJ2-5; D may match TRBD1 or TRBD2 (6 bases each). Per germline, CDR1 SGHRS and CDR2 YFSETQ. Trimming removed 4 bases at V and 5 bases at J, with 15 bases between. The CDR3 runs 14 residues. Here the CDR3 DNA reads TGCGCCAGCAGCCCGAACGGGGGCGGTGAGACCCAGTACTTC. Translation gives CASSPNGGGETQYF.

The J gene is TRBJ2-3, the V gene TRBV7-2, with D hard to call. Germline CDR1 and CDR2: SGHTA and FQGNSA. The V end was cut by 5 bases, the J end by 0 bases, with 9 bases between. This CDR3 comprises 14 residues. The CDR3 sequence is CASSQEASTDTQYF. The CDR3 nucleotides are TGTGCCAGCAGCCAAGAGGCTAGCACAGATACGCAGTATTTT.

The J gene is TRBJ1-5, the V gene TRBV7-2; D unclear. The CDR3 length is 13 residues. Germline CDR1 is SGHTA and CDR2 is FQGNSA. Trimming removed 1 base at V and 6 bases at J, with 7 bases between. CDR3 residues: CASSLEVRQPQHF. Here the CDR3 DNA reads TGTGCCAGCAGCTTAGAAGTCCGTCAGCCCCAGCATTTT.

Points on this clonotype: A read error may produce the germline difference seen at one junction end. The V call is TRBV9, the J call TRBJ2-7, with TRBD1 as a possible D gene (5 bases). From germline, CDR1 is SGDLS and CDR2 YYNGEE. The CDR3 is 14 amino acids. The CDR3 DNA is TGTGCCTGCAGCGCGACAGTTACGTCCTACGAGCAGTACTTC. It is translated as CACSATVTSYEQYF.

About this clonotype: A much larger clone sits a single nucleotide away, making a read error possible. V is TRBV7-9 and J is TRBJ2-1; the D call may be TRBD1 or TRBD2 (6 bases each). CDR3 size: 15 residues. Per the germline V gene, CDR1 is SEHNR and CDR2 is FQNEAQ (reference sequence). Trimming removed 5 bases from V and 4 bases from J, with 15 bases in between. In DNA form, the CDR3 reads TGTGCCAGCAGCCCCCGGAGGGGGGATTACAATGAGCAGTTCTTC. Amino acid sequence: CASSPRRGDYNEQFF.

This clonotype was observed a few times. The chain couples TRBV27 to TRBJ2-7, with D possibly TRBD1 on 6 matching bases. The CDR3 contains 14 residues. Germline V gene lookup returns CDR1 MNHEY and CDR2 SMNVEV (reference sequence). The germline V and J ends were trimmed by 9 bases and 0 bases, with 15 bases remaining between them. CDR3 sequence: CASRRTVSSYEQYF. In nucleotides, the CDR3 is TGTGCCAGTCGAAGGACAGTCAGCTCCTACGAGCAGTACTTC.

The gene calls are TRBV3-1 and TRBJ2-5; D gene uncertain. The J call may not be correct, given that the DNA end is closer to TRBJ2-7. The CDR3 extends over 13 amino acids. Germline assignment: CDR1 LGHDT and CDR2 YNNKEL (reference sequence). CDR3 in amino acids: CASSTVPAYEQYF. Written as DNA, the CDR3 is TGTGCCAGCAGCACAGTGCCAGCCTACGAGCAGTACTTC.

As to this clonotype: The junction shows a germline mismatch at one end, possibly a read error. The V call is TRBV6-6, the J call TRBJ1-2; D call uncertain. This CDR3 region has 13 residues. Per germline, CDR1 MNHNY and CDR2 SVGAGI (reference sequence). The CDR3 is CTSGYLNGDGYTF. The CDR3 DNA reads as TGTACCAGCGGTTACCTGAACGGGGATGGCTACACCTTC.

Here the CDR3 reads CSVGGGIGFNEQYF. CDR3 DNA sequence: TGCAGCGTTGGCGGCGGGATCGGTTTTAACGAGCAGTACTTC. This chain links TRBV29-1 with TRBJ2-4; D is perhaps TRBD2 (6 bases). The assigned J gene may be wrong: the sequence end matches TRBJ2-7 better. The V gene's germline CDR1 is SQVTM and CDR2 ANQGSEA. This CDR3 spans 14 amino acids.

The chain joins TRBV4-1 to TRBJ1-5; D unclear. Germline values: CDR1 MGHRA, CDR2 YSYEKL. This CDR3 spans 13 amino acids. V lost 4 bases to trimming and J lost 11 bases, with 15 bases between them. CDR3 nucleotides: TGCGCCAGCAGCCCAACCCTCATTGCAGCCCAGCATTTT. Translation: CASSPTLIAAQHF.

The chain joins TRBV6-2 or TRBV6-3 to TRBJ2-7, with 15 bases matching TRBD2. The length of the CDR3 is 15 residues. With V trimmed by 5 bases and J by 4 bases, 3 bases remained unmatched. Germline CDR1 is MNHEY and CDR2 is SVGEGT. CDR3 in DNA: TGTGCCAGCAGTGGACTAGCGGGAGGGCGGTACGAGCAGTACTTC. Amino acids: CASSGLAGGRYEQYF.

The V and J genes are TRBV7-3 and TRBJ1-2; D is uncertain. Between the trimmed V and J ends, which lost 4 bases and 5 bases, there was a span of 11 bases. The CDR3 has 13 amino acids. Germline values: CDR1 SGHTA, CDR2 FQGTGA. CDR3: CASSSNKGYGYTF. Written as DNA, the CDR3 is TGTGCCAGCAGCTCCAATAAAGGATATGGCTACACCTTC. Combining the CDR3 with reference TRBV7-3 and TRBJ1-2 gives the whole variable domain GAGVSQTPSNKVTEKGKYVELRCDPISGHTALYWYRQSLGQGPEFLIYFQGTGAADDSGLPNDRFFAVRPEGSVSTLKIQRTERGDSAVYLCASSSNKGYGYTFGSGTRLTVV.

The chain combines TRBV5-6 with TRBJ2-6; D gene unclear. The CDR3 sequence is 14 residues long. Per germline, CDR1 SGHDT and CDR2 YYEEEE. Trimming pared 2 bases from V and 4 bases from J, leaving 7 bases between. The CDR3: CASSFAGGANVLTF. DNA of the CDR3: TGTGCCAGCAGCTTCGCTGGGGGGGCCAACGTCCTGACTTTC. The entire variable domain, with the rest obtained from reference TRBV5-6 and TRBJ2-6, is as follows: DAGVTQSPTHLIKTRGQQVTLRCSPKSGHDTVSWYQQALGQGPQFIFQYYEEEERQRGNFPDRFSGHQFPNYSSELNVNALLLGDSALYLCASSFAGGANVLTFGAGSRLTVL.